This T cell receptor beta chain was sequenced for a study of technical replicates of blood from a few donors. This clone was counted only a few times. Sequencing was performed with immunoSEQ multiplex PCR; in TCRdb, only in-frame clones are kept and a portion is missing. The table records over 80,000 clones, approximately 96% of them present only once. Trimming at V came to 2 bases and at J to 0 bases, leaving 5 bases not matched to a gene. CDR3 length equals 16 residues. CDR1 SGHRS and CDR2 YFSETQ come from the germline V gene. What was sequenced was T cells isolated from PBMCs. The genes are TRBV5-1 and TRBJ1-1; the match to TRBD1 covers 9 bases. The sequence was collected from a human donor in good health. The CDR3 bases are TGCGCCAGCAGCTTCTCAGGACAGGGGATGAACACTGAAGCTTTCTTT. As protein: CASSFSGQGMNTEAFF.